Each of the 30 T cell receptor beta chains below was sequenced from the same sample in a study of T cells in Graves' hyperthyroidism and ophthalmopathy. Amplification of TCR beta CDR3 regions used RNA as the template. TCR CDR3 underwent first-round RT-PCR with the HTBI primer set. A single record per CDR3 protein comes from TCRdb applying MiXCR to the multiplex PCR reads. The sample records under 750,000 distinct CDR3 sequences, around a sixth being singletons. Source material: blood. All receptors derive from a woman between 50 and 59 years old with Graves' hyperthyroidism that later progressed to Graves' ophthalmopathy.

The chain uses TRBV29-1 and TRBJ1-1, with 8 positions matching TRBD1. V gave up 7 bases and J gave up 7 bases; unmatched junction bases: 14. There are 14 residues in the CDR3. In germline, CDR1 is SQVTM, CDR2 ANQGSEA. CDR3 region: CSAGLRTGGFEAFF. CDR3 in DNA: TGCAGCGCCGGATTGAGAACAGGGGGATTTGAAGCTTTCTTT.

This clonotype was recorded at least ten times. The V call is TRBV12-5, the J call TRBJ1-1, with D possibly matching TRBD1 (6 bases). CDR3 length equals 12 residues. The germline V and J ends were trimmed by 4 bases and 8 bases, with 11 bases remaining between them. From germline, CDR1 is LGHNT and CDR2 FRNRAP. CDR3 protein: CASGWATGEAFF. The CDR3 DNA is TGTGCTAGTGGTTGGGCGACAGGAGAAGCTTTCTTT.

This clonotype came up many times. The chain is built from TRBV5-5 and TRBJ1-4; a possible D gene is TRBD1 (6 bases). V lost 0 bases, J lost 4 bases, and 10 bases lay in between. Germline values: CDR1 SGHKS, CDR2 YYEKEE (reference sequence). This CDR3 comprises 15 residues. As DNA, the CDR3 is TGTGCCAGCAGCTTGGAGGGACACCATAATGAAAAACTGTTTTTT. It encodes CASSLEGHHNEKLFF.

V and J are TRBV13 and TRBJ1-6; maybe TRBD1 (5 bases). The germline V gene has CDR1 PRHDT and CDR2 FYEKMQ (reference sequence). The CDR3 sequence is 16 residues long. Between the trimmed V and J ends, which lost 6 bases and 0 bases, there was a span of 12 bases. The CDR3 nucleotides read TGTGCCAGCAGTCGCAGGGAGAGCTCCTATAATTCACCCCTCCACTTT. It encodes CASSRRESSYNSPLHF.

This clonotype was counted between two and nine times. The chain employs TRBV18 and TRBJ1-5; D is unresolved. Germline V CDR1 and CDR2: KGHSH, LQKENI. Trimming shortened V by 3 bases and J by 8 bases, and 8 bases separated the two germline ends. The CDR3 has 12 residues. The CDR3 here is CASSPGREPQHF. Here the CDR3 DNA reads TGTGCCAGCTCACCGGGTCGGGAGCCCCAGCATTTT.

This clonotype was seen at least ten times. The chain is built from TRBV7-9 and TRBJ2-4; no clear D. CDR1 is SEHNR, CDR2 FQNEAQ, per germline (reference sequence). The CDR3 loop spans 16 amino acids. V was clipped by 2 bases and J by 0 bases, with 11 bases between them. For the CDR3, the DNA is TGTGCCAGCAGCTTATTTGACAAGCTAGCCAAAAACATTCAGTACTTC. Translation gives CASSLFDKLAKNIQYF.

This chain joins TRBV29-1 and TRBJ2-5; D gene ambiguous. The V gene lost 4 bases and the J gene lost 4 bases, with 13 bases spanning the gap. Germline V lookup: CDR1 SQVTM, CDR2 ANQGSEA. The CDR3 consists of 13 residues. The CDR3 here is CSVGGGRAETQYF. In DNA, the CDR3 is TGCAGCGTTGGGGGTGGTAGGGCAGAGACCCAGTACTTC.

The chain recombines TRBV29-1 with TRBJ1-2; tentative D call: TRBD1 (5 bases). The CDR3 spans 14 residues. V gave up 1 base and J gave up 4 bases, with 13 bases separating them. The germline gives CDR1 SQVTM, CDR2 ANQGSEA. CDR3 protein: CSVEGRERGYGYTF. The DNA for the CDR3 is TGCAGCGTTGAAGGACGGGAGAGGGGCTATGGCTACACCTTC.

Ten or more counts support this clonotype. This chain uses TRBV3-1 with TRBJ1-4, with a weak D call TRBD1 (6 bases). V lost 4 bases and J lost 2, with 11 bases in between. The CDR3 covers 15 residues. From germline, CDR1 is LGHDT and CDR2 YNNKEL (reference sequence). CDR3 in DNA: TGTGCCAGCAGCCGGGCAGGGGCGACTAATGAAAAACTGTTTTTT. Amino acid sequence: CASSRAGATNEKLFF.

A word on this clonotype: A much larger clone differs by one base, so this may be a read error. The J gene is TRBJ2-5, the V gene TRBV11-2, with 8 positions matching TRBD2. This CDR3 contains 14 residues. CDR1 is SGHAT and CDR2 is FQNNGV in the germline V gene. Trimming at V came to 4 bases and at J to 4 bases, leaving 5 bases not matched to a gene. The CDR3 DNA reads as TGTGCCAGCAGCTCCGGGGGGGTAGCAGAGACCCAGTACTTC. It specifies CASSSGGVAETQYF.

The rearrangement uses TRBV6-7 and TRBJ2-7; D might be TRBD1 (5 bases). TRBV6-7 is sorted into the ORF group, with uncertain function. With 2 bases removed from V and 4 bases from J, the gap between germline ends came to 15 bases. CDR3 length: 15 amino acids. The CDR3 region has the DNA TGTGCCAGCAGTTACCGCGATGACAGTCATTACGAGCAGTACTTC. It yields the protein CASSYRDDSHYEQYF.

This chain connects TRBV5-1 to TRBJ1-3; the D is unclear. Germline V gene data show CDR1 as SGHRS and CDR2 as YFSETQ. The CDR3 runs 17 residues. Trimming took 4 bases from V and 3 from J, leaving 20 bases between them. The CDR3 here is CASSATPTLSSGNTIYF. In nucleotides, the CDR3 is TGCGCCAGCAGCGCTACCCCGACCCTGTCGAGTGGAAACACCATATATTTT.

CDR3 region: CSAQTGYSNQPQHF. The CDR3 DNA sequence: TGCAGTGCCCAGACAGGGTATAGCAATCAGCCCCAGCATTTT. This chain links TRBV20-1 with TRBJ1-5; 7 bases map to TRBD1. Germline loops: CDR1 DFQATT, CDR2 SNEGSKA (reference sequence). The CDR3 has 14 residues. Trimming cost V 6 bases and J 0 bases; bases outside gene matches: 5.

The V gene is TRBV27, the J gene TRBJ1-1; a weak D match, TRBD1 (6 bases). V was cut by 5 bases and J by 0 bases, with 13 bases left in between. The CDR3 is 15 residues long. Germline assignment: CDR1 MNHEY and CDR2 SMNVEV (reference sequence). CDR3 residues: CASSPGGAMNTEAFF. The CDR3 DNA follows: TGTGCCAGCAGTCCGGGGGGGGCGATGAACACTGAAGCTTTCTTT.

A few counts support this clonotype. The V and J genes are TRBV29-1 and TRBJ1-2; tentative D call: TRBD1 (5 bases). The germline V and J ends were trimmed by 4 bases and 4 bases, with 10 bases remaining between them. Germline CDR1 reads SQVTM; CDR2 reads ANQGSEA. This CDR3 spans 12 amino acids. CDR3 in DNA: TGCAGCGTTGGATTGACAGTCTATGGCTACACCTTC. This sequence encodes CSVGLTVYGYTF.

In its sample, this clonotype was seen once. The V call is TRBV7-9, the J call TRBJ1-5; weak D call: TRBD1 (6 bases). CDR1 and CDR2 (germline): SEHNR, FQNEAQ (reference sequence). Trimming shortened V by 1 base and J by 0 bases, and 16 bases separated the two germline ends. CDR3 size: 18 residues. The CDR3 here is CASSLDVQGFYSNQPQHF. The CDR3 coding sequence is TGTGCCAGCAGCTTAGATGTCCAGGGGTTTTATAGCAATCAGCCCCAGCATTTT.

V gene TRBV3-1 combines with J gene TRBJ2-5; TRBD2 aligns across 10 bases. Germline CDR1 and CDR2: LGHDT and YNNKEL (reference sequence). V shed 0 bases and J 6 bases; nucleotides not matched to a gene: 13. The CDR3 is made up of 18 amino acids. The CDR3 reads CASSQEFGTSAVEKTQYF. The CDR3 DNA sequence: TGTGCCAGCAGCCAAGAATTCGGGACTAGCGCCGTTGAAAAGACCCAGTACTTC.

In this sample, this clonotype turned up many times. V is TRBV11-2 and J is TRBJ1-6; no reliable D call. This CDR3 is 16 amino acids long. V lost 0 bases and J 0 bases, leaving 6 bases between the germline ends. Germline CDR1 SGHAT, CDR2 FQNNGV. In DNA form, the CDR3 reads TGTGCCAGCAGCTTAGAGGGAGGCTCCTATAATTCACCCCTCCACTTT. Its translation: CASSLEGGSYNSPLHF.

This clonotype came up a few times. The chain combines TRBV20-1 with TRBJ2-3; TRBD2 matches 10 bases. Germline values: CDR1 DFQATT, CDR2 SNEGSKA (reference sequence). Trimming took 6 bases from V and 4 from J; bases not matched to a gene: 7. This CDR3 is built from 14 residues. DNA for the CDR3: TGCAGTGCCATAGCGGGGGGCGGGGCAGATACGCAGTATTTT. Translated, it gives CSAIAGGGADTQYF.

With respect to this clonotype: Sequence at one end of the junction differs from germline and may be a read error. V is TRBV11-2 and J is TRBJ2-2; tentatively, D is TRBD1 or TRBD2 (6 bases each). CDR3 size: 16 residues. The germline V gene has CDR1 SGHAT and CDR2 FQNNGV. The chain's CDR3 is CASSLVRGPNTGEPFF. CDR3 in DNA: TGTGCCAGCAGCTTAGTTCGGGGGCCAAACACCGGGGAGCCGTTTTTT.

The chain couples TRBV19 to TRBJ1-1, with D hard to call. This CDR3 comprises 12 residues. In germline, CDR1 is LNHDA, CDR2 SQIVND (reference sequence). V lost 5 bases and J 11 bases, leaving 15 bases between the germline ends. The chain's CDR3 is CASSPTASEAFF. The CDR3 DNA is TGTGCCAGTAGTCCTACAGCCTCCGAGGCTTTCTTT.

The chain is built from TRBV20-1 and TRBJ1-2, with TRBD1 matching over 7 bases. Germline assignment: CDR1 DFQATT and CDR2 SNEGSKA (reference sequence). Trimming took 7 bases from V and 4 from J; bases not matched to a gene: 6. The CDR3 covers 12 residues. CDR3 in amino acids: CSVGDSRYGYTF. DNA of the CDR3: TGCAGTGTTGGGGACAGCCGCTATGGCTACACCTTC.

This clonotype turned up a few times. The chain employs TRBV15 and TRBJ2-7; 7 nucleotides line up with TRBD1. Trimming removed 6 bases from V and 1 base from J; junction bases left unmatched: 3. Germline loops: CDR1 LNHNV, CDR2 YYDKDF (reference sequence). This CDR3 spans 13 amino acids. The DNA for the CDR3 is TGTGCCACCAGGACGACAGGGTCCTACGAGCAGTACTTC. It is translated as CATRTTGSYEQYF.

As to this clonotype: This may arise from a read error, as a much more abundant clone is one base away. V usage is TRBV20-1 and J usage is TRBJ2-3; TRBD2 matches 11 bases. In germline, CDR1 is DFQATT, CDR2 SNEGSKA (reference sequence). The CDR3 runs to 15 residues. In nucleotides, the CDR3 is TGCAGTGCAAAATATAGCGGGGGGGCCTCAGATACGCGGTATTTT. This translates into CSAKYSGGASDTRYF.

This clonotype was found a few times. A read error is possible here, since a much larger clone lies one base away. This chain connects TRBV15 to TRBJ1-1; the D gene is possibly TRBD1 (6 bases). The V gene's germline CDR1 is LNHNV and CDR2 YYDKDF (reference sequence). The CDR3 runs 13 residues. The ends were cut back, 5 bases at V and 0 bases at J, with 7 bases in the middle. The CDR3 nucleotides read TGTGCCACCAGCGGACAGATGAACACTGAAGCTTTCTTT. Translation gives CATSGQMNTEAFF.

This clonotype was recorded many times. The chain combines TRBV11-2 with TRBJ2-5, with unresolved D. V was cut by 1 base and J by 5 bases, with 5 bases left in between. The CDR3 is 12 amino acids. Per the germline V gene, CDR1 is SGHAT and CDR2 is FQNNGV. The CDR3, as DNA: TGTGCCAGCAGCTTAGCCTGGGAGACCCAGTACTTC. This gives the protein CASSLAWETQYF.

This clonotype was counted ten times or more. The V call is TRBV11-3, the J call TRBJ2-1; 7 positions agree with TRBD1. The CDR3 length is 16 residues. Germline V CDR1 and CDR2: SGHNT, YENEEA. V dropped 2 bases and J dropped 7; count of bases not matched to a gene: 11. Here the CDR3 reads CASSLRVRDRGNEQFF. CDR3 nucleotide sequence: TGTGCCAGCAGCTTAAGGGTCCGGGACAGAGGGAATGAGCAGTTCTTC.

This clonotype showed up just a few times. V usage is TRBV5-6 and J usage is TRBJ2-2, with 7 bases aligning to TRBD1. Trimming removed 8 bases from V and 4 bases from J; junction bases left unmatched: 14. The CDR3 loop spans 16 amino acids. Germline V gives CDR1 SGHDT, CDR2 YYEEEE. CDR3 coding DNA: TGTGCCAGTGCCTCAGGGACAGCTTTGGGCACCGGGGAGCTGTTTTTT. The encoded protein is CASASGTALGTGELFF.

The table lists this clonotype with many counts. The CDR3 is CASSVRLAGRGRNTDTQYF. In nucleotides, the CDR3 is TGTGCCAGCAGCGTGAGACTAGCGGGGAGGGGCAGGAACACAGATACGCAGTATTTT. The rearrangement joins TRBV7-8 to TRBJ2-3, with 11 bases matching TRBD2. CDR3 size: 19 residues. Per germline, CDR1 SGHVS and CDR2 FQNEAQ. V was pared by 5 bases and J by 2 bases, with 15 bases of the junction left unmatched.

This clonotype was seen a handful of times. The chain is built from TRBV4-2 and TRBJ1-5, with D possibly matching TRBD1 (6 bases). Germline CDR1 reads LGHNA; CDR2 reads YNFKEQ. Trimming pared 4 bases from V and 8 bases from J, leaving 15 bases between. This CDR3 has 14 residues. CDR3 DNA: TGTGCCAGCAGCCCGGGGGGGGCGGGGGAGCCCCAGCATTTT. Its protein product is CASSPGGAGEPQHF.